A single sample gave rise to the 24 T cell receptor beta chains below, sequenced in a study of tumour-infiltrating T cells in Burkitt lymphoma. Sequencing used immunoSEQ multiplex PCR; TCRdb keeps in-frame clones, though not all of them. This table holds 2,400 or so clones, under 30% found once. Sequenced input: tumor tissue from a relapse. These receptors were collected from a human donor with relapsed Burkitt lymphoma. Some clones in this sample may be carry-over from other donors' samples.

The chain is built from TRBV2 and TRBJ1-4; 7 nucleotides match TRBD1. The CDR3 is made up of 14 amino acids. V lost 5 bases and J lost 7; bases outside the gene matches: 7. Germline assignment: CDR1 SNHLY and CDR2 FYNNEI. CDR3 DNA: TGTGCCAGCAGTATAGGGGGCGCCCCTGAAAAACTGTTTTTT. This codes for CASSIGGAPEKLFF.

The chain employs TRBV15 and TRBJ2-7, with no clear D. The length of the CDR3 is 13 residues. Trimming removed 0 bases from V and 3 bases from J, with 6 bases in between. Germline CDR1 LNHNV, CDR2 YYDKDF (reference sequence). The CDR3 nucleotides read TGTGCCACCAGCAGAGATTTGGACTACGAGCAGTACTTC. The encoded protein is CATSRDLDYEQYF.

The chain links TRBV6-5 to TRBJ2-2; D is unclear. Trimming pared 3 bases from V and 0 bases from J, leaving 11 bases between. The germline V gene encodes CDR1 MNHEY and CDR2 SVGAGI. This CDR3 has 16 amino acids. The DNA for the CDR3 is TGTGCCAGCAGTTATTCCCCCCAGTCGAACACCGGGGAGCTGTTTTTT. Protein sequence: CASSYSPQSNTGELFF.

The rearrangement links TRBV5-6 to TRBJ2-7, with TRBD1 identical over 7 bases. Trimming cost V 4 bases and J 5 bases; bases outside gene matches: 3. Germline values: CDR1 SGHDT, CDR2 YYEEEE. CDR3 length: 12 amino acids. CDR3 residues: CASSLGTDEQYF. In DNA, the CDR3 is TGTGCCAGCAGCCTAGGGACAGACGAGCAGTACTTC.

This clone was seen a handful of times. This rearrangement joins TRBV19 to TRBJ1-1; tentatively, D is TRBD1 (6 bases). Trimming shortened V by 6 bases and J by 11 bases, and 19 bases separated the two germline ends. Per the germline V gene, CDR1 is LNHDA and CDR2 is SQIVND (reference sequence). CDR3 length: 13 residues. This chain's CDR3 is CASSPVPGATAFF. CDR3 bases: TGTGCCAGTAGCCCAGTGCCGGGGGCGACTGCTTTCTTT.

This clone turned up a few times. The rearrangement joins TRBV25-1 to TRBJ1-2; TRBD1 is a possible D gene (5 bases). Trimming left V 1 base short and J 3 bases short, with 9 bases between. Germline V gene lookup returns CDR1 MGHDK and CDR2 SYGVNS. The CDR3 has 14 amino acids. The CDR3 DNA follows: TGTGCCAGCAGTGAATCGGGGCAGCACTATGGCTACACCTTC. This codes for CASSESGQHYGYTF.

CDR3: CASSLGRETQYF. For the CDR3, the DNA is TGTGCCAGCAGCTTAGGACGGGAGACCCAGTACTTC. The chain joins TRBV7-9 to TRBJ2-5; D is uncertain. The V end was cut by 1 base, the J end by 5 bases, with 5 bases between. The CDR3 is made up of 12 amino acids. Germline loops: CDR1 SEHNR, CDR2 FQNEAQ (reference sequence).

By sample fraction, this clone is medium-sized. V usage is TRBV19 and J usage is TRBJ1-5, with TRBD1 matching over 10 bases. There are 15 residues in the CDR3. The germline gives CDR1 LNHDA, CDR2 SQIVND (reference sequence). Germline trimming cut 7 bases from V and 6 bases from J; bases unmatched to any gene: 9. Written as DNA, the CDR3 is TGTGCCAGTAACCTGGACAGGGGGTATAGTCAGCCCCAGCATTTT. Translation: CASNLDRGYSQPQHF. Filled out from reference TRBV19 and TRBJ1-5, the complete variable domain reads DGGITQSPKYLFRKEGQNVTLSCEQNLNHDAMYWYRQDPGQGLRLIYYSQIVNDFQKGDIAEGYSVSREKKESFPLTVTSAQKNPTAFYLCASNLDRGYSQPQHFGDGTRLSIL.

The V gene is TRBV5-4, the J gene TRBJ1-3; D might be TRBD1 (5 bases). Per the germline V gene, CDR1 is SGHNT and CDR2 is YYREEE (reference sequence). The CDR3 runs to 16 residues. Trimming took 3 bases from V and 0 from J, leaving 13 bases between them. CDR3 region: CASSWDRAHSGNTIYF. The DNA for the CDR3 is TGTGCCAGCAGCTGGGACCGGGCCCACTCTGGAAACACCATATATTTT.

The rearrangement joins TRBV30 to TRBJ1-5; the match to TRBD1 covers 7 bases. This CDR3 region has 14 residues. Germline values: CDR1 GTSNPN, CDR2 SVGIG (reference sequence). V was pared by 5 bases and J by 2 bases, with 6 bases of the junction left unmatched. CDR3 DNA sequence: TGTGCCTGGGATACAGGGGCCGGCAATCAGCCCCAGCATTTT. This encodes CAWDTGAGNQPQHF.

In this sample, this clone turned up a few times. The chain combines TRBV2 with TRBJ1-4; the D gene is possibly TRBD1 (5 bases). CDR3 size: 11 residues. Germline V gene data show CDR1 as SNHLY and CDR2 as FYNNEI. V was pared by 7 bases and J by 11 bases, with 11 bases between. The CDR3 protein is CASTRWGKLFF. CDR3 sequence (DNA): TGTGCCAGCACCCGATGGGGCAAACTGTTTTTT.

The chain combines TRBV29-1 with TRBJ2-1; D not certain. This CDR3 has 11 amino acids. CDR1 and CDR2 (germline): SQVTM, ANQGSEA. The V gene lost 4 bases and the J gene lost 6 bases, with 7 bases spanning the gap. For the CDR3, the DNA is TGCAGCGTTGGGAGTCCCAATGAGCAGTTCTTC. This codes for CSVGSPNEQFF.

The chain carries TRBV7-9 and TRBJ1-1, with D unresolved. The CDR3 totals 15 residues. The ends were cut back, 3 bases at V and 4 bases at J, with 15 bases in the middle. Looked up from germline, CDR1 is SEHNR and CDR2 is FQNEAQ (reference sequence). The CDR3 sequence is CASSFPKIKGTEAFF. Written as DNA, the CDR3 is TGTGCCAGCAGCTTCCCAAAAATCAAGGGCACTGAAGCTTTCTTT.

In this sample, this clone turned up a few times. The J gene is TRBJ2-2, the V gene TRBV4-1; maybe TRBD1 (5 bases). The germline V gene has CDR1 MGHRA and CDR2 YSYEKL. With 2 bases removed from V and 3 bases from J, the gap between germline ends came to 10 bases. The CDR3 length is 15 residues. The CDR3 loop reads CASSQRLRDTGELFF. The CDR3 DNA is TGCGCCAGCAGCCAAAGGCTCAGGGACACCGGGGAGCTGTTTTTT.

The chain joins TRBV28 to TRBJ1-2; D call uncertain. With 6 bases removed from V and 7 bases from J, the gap between germline ends came to 15 bases. CDR3 length: 13 residues. Germline V gene data show CDR1 as MDHEN and CDR2 as SYDVKM. In DNA, the CDR3 is TGTGCCAGCAGCCCGAGCGGACGCCGTGGCTACACCTTC. The encoded protein is CASSPSGRRGYTF.

This clone has a handful of counts. The gene calls are TRBV28 and TRBJ2-5; D remains ambiguous. The CDR3 is 14 residues long. The germline V and J ends were trimmed by 7 bases and 0 bases, with 12 bases remaining between them. The germline CDR1 and CDR2 sequences are MDHEN and SYDVKM. The CDR3 spells CASTILADQETQYF. CDR3 coding DNA: TGTGCCAGCACCATCCTGGCAGACCAAGAGACCCAGTACTTC.

The rearrangement links TRBV7-6 to TRBJ1-1; D is undetermined. V lost 1 base, J lost 3 bases, and 6 bases lay in between. The CDR3 runs 13 residues. CDR1 is SGHVS, CDR2 FNYEAQ, per germline. The CDR3 region is CASSLERDTEAFF. The CDR3 nucleotides read TGTGCCAGCAGCTTAGAAAGGGACACTGAAGCTTTCTTT.

CDR3 amino acids: CASSGIYSNQPQHF. The CDR3 nucleotides read TGTGCCAGCAGCGGAATTTATAGCAATCAGCCCCAGCATTTT. The chain employs TRBV2 and TRBJ1-5; D remains ambiguous. The germline CDR1 and CDR2 sequences are SNHLY and FYNNEI. The ends were cut back, 6 bases at V and 0 bases at J, with 9 bases in the middle. The length of the CDR3 is 14 residues.

The chain carries TRBV4-1 and TRBJ1-4; D is ambiguous. Germline V gene data show CDR1 as MGHRA and CDR2 as YSYEKL. V shed 1 base and J shed 1 base, with 13 bases lying between them. There are 17 residues in the CDR3. The CDR3 sequence is CASSQAILGITNEKLFF. For the CDR3, the DNA is TGCGCCAGCAGCCAAGCGATCTTAGGGATAACTAATGAAAAACTGTTTTTT.

The CDR3 coding sequence is TGTGCCAGCAGCTCGGGACTAGCGGGCCGAAGCTCCTACAATGAGCAGTTCTTC. It yields the protein CASSSGLAGRSSYNEQFF. The J gene is TRBJ2-1, the V gene TRBV5-8; 12 bases fit TRBD2. V lost 3 bases, J lost 0 bases, and 7 bases stayed unmatched. This CDR3 is built from 18 residues. Germline CDR1 reads SGHTS; CDR2 reads YDEGEE.

This clone was detected a few times. The chain employs TRBV30 and TRBJ1-6; D gene unclear. This CDR3 contains 14 residues. V lost 2 bases, J lost 7 bases, and 12 bases lay in between. CDR1 GTSNPN and CDR2 SVGIG come from the germline V gene (reference sequence). The CDR3, as DNA: TGTGCCTGGAGTATTGTATTCGACAATTCACCCCTCCACTTT. Its translation is CAWSIVFDNSPLHF. The full variable domain, its missing parts supplied by reference TRBV30 and TRBJ1-6, is SQTIHQWPATLVQPVGSPLSLECTVEGTSNPNLYWYRQAAGRGLQLLFYSVGIGQISSEVPQNLSASRPQDRQFILSSKKLLLSDSGFYLCAWSIVFDNSPLHFGNGTRLTVT.

In its sample, this clone was seen a few times. The chain employs TRBV5-1 and TRBJ2-1; D tentatively reads TRBD1 or TRBD2 (5 bases each). With 0 bases removed from V and 2 bases from J, the gap between germline ends came to 9 bases. Germline CDR1 and CDR2: SGHRS and YFSETQ. The CDR3 spans 15 residues. In nucleotides, the CDR3 is TGCGCCAGCAGCTTGGAAGTGGGGGCCTACAATGAGCAGTTCTTC. Its translation is CASSLEVGAYNEQFF.

CDR3 amino acids: CASSQVLLGDGELFF. The CDR3 DNA reads TGTGCCAGCAGCCAAGTGCTGTTAGGGGACGGGGAGCTGTTTTTT. The chain uses TRBV14 and TRBJ2-2; possibly TRBD1 for D (5 bases). V was trimmed by 1 base and J by 7 bases, leaving 13 bases between them. This CDR3 comprises 15 residues. Germline V gives CDR1 SGHDN, CDR2 FVKESK.

This chain links TRBV2 with TRBJ2-1; 14 bases are a match to TRBD2. The CDR3 totals 18 residues. Germline trimming cut 6 bases from V and 9 bases from J; bases unmatched to any gene: 16. CDR1 is SNHLY, CDR2 FYNNEI, per germline. The CDR3 here is CASRDTGLAGGLFGEQFF. The CDR3 DNA reads as TGTGCCAGCAGGGACACCGGACTAGCGGGGGGCCTATTCGGTGAGCAGTTCTTC.